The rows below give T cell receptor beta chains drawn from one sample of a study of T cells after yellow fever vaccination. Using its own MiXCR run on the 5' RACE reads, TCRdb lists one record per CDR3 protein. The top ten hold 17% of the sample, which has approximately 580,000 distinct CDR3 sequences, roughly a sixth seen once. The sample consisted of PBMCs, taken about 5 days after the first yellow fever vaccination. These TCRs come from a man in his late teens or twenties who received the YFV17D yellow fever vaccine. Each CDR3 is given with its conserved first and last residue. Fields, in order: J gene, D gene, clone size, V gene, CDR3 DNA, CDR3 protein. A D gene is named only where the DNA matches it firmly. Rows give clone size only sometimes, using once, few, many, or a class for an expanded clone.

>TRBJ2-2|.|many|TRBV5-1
TGCGCCAGCAGTTTAGTGTTTCCGAACACCGGGGAGCTGTTTTTT
CASSLVFPNTGELFF
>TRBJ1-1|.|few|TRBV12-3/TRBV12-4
TGTGCCAGCAGCCGAGGGTGGGGGTTAACTTTCTTT
CASSRGWGLTFF
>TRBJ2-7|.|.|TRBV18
TGTGCCAGCTCAGCCGGGACCGACTACGAGCAGTACTTC
CASSAGTDYEQYF
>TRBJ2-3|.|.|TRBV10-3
TGTGCCATCGCTTTGGCGGGGTCAAATACGCAGTATTTT
CAIALAGSNTQYF
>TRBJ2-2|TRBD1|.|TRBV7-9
TGTGCCAGCAGCTTAGAAAGGACAGGGAAGAACACCGGGGAGCTGTTTTTT
CASSLERTGKNTGELFF
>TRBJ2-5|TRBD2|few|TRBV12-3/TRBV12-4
TGTGCCAGCACCGAAGCGGGGTCTCCGGGAGAGACCCAGTACTTC
CASTEAGSPGETQYF
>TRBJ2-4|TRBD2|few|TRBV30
TGTGCCTGGAACCAGGGAGGGTTAGACATTCAGTACTTC
CAWNQGGLDIQYF
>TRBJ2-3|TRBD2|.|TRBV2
TGTGCCAGCAGTGGAATAGGCGGGGGATCAGATACGCAGTATTTT
CASSGIGGGSDTQYF
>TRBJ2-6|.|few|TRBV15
TGTGCCACCAGCGGGCGTTTACAGGGCCTACATGGGGCCAACGTCCTGACTTTC
CATSGRLQGLHGANVLTF
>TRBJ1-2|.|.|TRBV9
TGTGCCAGCAGCGTAGGGGGTGGCTACACCTTC
CASSVGGGYTF
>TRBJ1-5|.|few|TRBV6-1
TGTGCCAGCATCGAGGGGGGGCGGAGGGAGCCCCAGCATTTT
CASIEGGRREPQHF
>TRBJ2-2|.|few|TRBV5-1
TGCGCCAGCAGCTTGAATCCGGGGGCCAACACCGGGGAGCTGTTTTTT
CASSLNPGANTGELFF
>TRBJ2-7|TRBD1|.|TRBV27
TGTGCCAGCAAATGGACAGGGGCCCAAGGAGGCTCCTACGAGCAGTACTTC
CASKWTGAQGGSYEQYF
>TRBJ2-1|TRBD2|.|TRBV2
TGTGCCAGCCCTTTCACCCAGCGGGGGAAAAATGAGCAGTTCTTC
CASPFTQRGKNEQFF
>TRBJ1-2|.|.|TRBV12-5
TGTGCTAGTGGTTTGGTCGGGTCCTATGGCTACACCTTC
CASGLVGSYGYTF
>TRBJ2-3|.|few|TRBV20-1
TGCAGTGCTAGAGATAGGAGGTCGGCCTCTATCACAGATACGCAGTATTTT
CSARDRRSASITDTQYF
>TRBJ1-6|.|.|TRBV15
TGTGCCACCAGGCGGGACTTGGCCACCCTCCACTTT
CATRRDLATLHF
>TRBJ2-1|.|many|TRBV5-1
TGCGCCAGCAGCGACGGGAATTCAGTCACACGGCAGTTCTTC
CASSDGNSVTRQFF
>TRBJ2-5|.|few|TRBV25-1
TGTGCCAGCAGTGAAGGAGGCAGGGTAGGCCGAGAGACCCAGTACTTC
CASSEGGRVGRETQYF
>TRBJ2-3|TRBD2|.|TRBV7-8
TGTGCCAGCAGCTTAGGGGCGGCTAGCGGGGTCAAAAGGGCAGATACGCAGTATTTT
CASSLGAASGVKRADTQYF
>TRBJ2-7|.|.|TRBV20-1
TGCAGTGCTCGTTCGAGAGGGACGTCCTACGAGCAGTACTTC
CSARSRGTSYEQYF
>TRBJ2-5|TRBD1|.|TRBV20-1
TGCAGTGCTAGAAATCCGGGACAGGGTTCGGAGACCCAGTACTTC
CSARNPGQGSETQYF
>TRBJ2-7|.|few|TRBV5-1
TGCGCCAGCAGCTTGGGGGGGACGTCTTCCTACGAGCAGTACTTC
CASSLGGTSSYEQYF
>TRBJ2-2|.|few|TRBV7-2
TGTGCCAGCACCCTATCCGTCCGAACCTCCGGGGAGCTGTTTTTT
CASTLSVRTSGELFF
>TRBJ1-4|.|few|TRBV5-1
TGCGCCAGCAGCTCTTACAGCGGTGGGAATGAAAAACTGTTTTTT
CASSSYSGGNEKLFF
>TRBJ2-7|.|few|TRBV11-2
TGTGCCAGCAGCTTAGACGGACTCTTCTTATACGAGCAGTACTTC
CASSLDGLFLYEQYF
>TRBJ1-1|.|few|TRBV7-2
TGTGCCAGCAGCTTAGCCCCCTACAGGGTCGTTTCCACTGAAGCTTTCTTT
CASSLAPYRVVSTEAFF
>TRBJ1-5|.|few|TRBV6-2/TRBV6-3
TGTGCCAGCAGCCGAAAAGGGGGACAACGGGTCTATCAGCCCCAGCATTTT
CASSRKGGQRVYQPQHF
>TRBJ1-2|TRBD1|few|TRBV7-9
TGTGCCAGCAGCCGAGGACAGGGCGAGGGCTATGGCTACACCTTC
CASSRGQGEGYGYTF
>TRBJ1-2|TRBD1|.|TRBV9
TGTGCCAGCAGCCCTGGCTCGACAGGGGAGAACAACTATGGCTACACCTTC
CASSPGSTGENNYGYTF
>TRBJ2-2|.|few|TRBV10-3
TGTGCCATCAGTGACGCCCGGGGGGCGGACACCGGGGAGCTGTTTTTT
CAISDARGADTGELFF
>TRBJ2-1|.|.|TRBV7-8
TGTGCCAGCAGCTCAGGGGGGGCCCCGCCAGAGTTCTTC
CASSSGGAPPEFF
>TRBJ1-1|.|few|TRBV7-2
TGTGCCAGCAGCCAACAGGGTCCGATCACTGAAGCTTTCTTT
CASSQQGPITEAFF
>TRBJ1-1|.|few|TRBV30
TGTGCCTGGACACCGGGACATGGGTCTCTACGCGCTGAAGCTTTCTTT
CAWTPGHGSLRAEAFF
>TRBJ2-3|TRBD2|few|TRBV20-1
TGCAGTGCTGGTTCTTATCGGGGGGTGTGGGGCACAGATACGCAGTATTTT
CSAGSYRGVWGTDTQYF
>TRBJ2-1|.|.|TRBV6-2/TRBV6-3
TGTGCCAGCAGTTACGGGGGTCTGATCTACAATGAGCAGTTCTTC
CASSYGGLIYNEQFF
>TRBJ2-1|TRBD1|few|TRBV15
TGTGCCACCCGGACAGGGGGCTTCAATGAGCAGTTCTTC
CATRTGGFNEQFF
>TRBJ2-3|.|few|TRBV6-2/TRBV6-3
TGTGCCAGCAGTTACGCGGGGCGGGGTACAGATACGCAGTATTTT
CASSYAGRGTDTQYF
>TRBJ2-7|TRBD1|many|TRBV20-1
TGCAGTGCTCCCTTTCGACAGGGAACCTACGAGCAGTACTTC
CSAPFRQGTYEQYF
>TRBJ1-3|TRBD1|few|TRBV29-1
TGCAGCGTTGGGACAGGGGGAGGAAACACCATATATTTT
CSVGTGGGNTIYF
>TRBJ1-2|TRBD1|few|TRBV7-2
TGTGCCAGCAGTCAGGGACAGACCCCATATGGCTACACCTTC
CASSQGQTPYGYTF
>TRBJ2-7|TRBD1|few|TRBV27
TGTGCCAGCAGTTTATCGATTACAGGGGCGGGCGAGCAGTACTTC
CASSLSITGAGEQYF
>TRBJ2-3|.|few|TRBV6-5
TGTGCCAGCAGTTACTCTGGGCCCCCAGATACGCAGTATTTT
CASSYSGPPDTQYF
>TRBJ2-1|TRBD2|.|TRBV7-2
TGTGCCAGCAGCGGGACTAGCGGGGGGGCGCACTACAATGAGCAGTTCTTC
CASSGTSGGAHYNEQFF
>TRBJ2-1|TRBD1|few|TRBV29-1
TGCAGCGGAACGACAGGGGGCGTTATCGATGAGCAGTTCTTC
CSGTTGGVIDEQFF
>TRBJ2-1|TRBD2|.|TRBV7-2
TGTGCCAGCAGCCGATCTTTAGCGGGGGCTTACAATGAGCAGTTCTTC
CASSRSLAGAYNEQFF
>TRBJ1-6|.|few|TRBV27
TGTGCCAGCAGTTTATCGAAAAGTCGATCACCCCTCCACTTT
CASSLSKSRSPLHF
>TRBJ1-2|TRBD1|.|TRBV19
TGTGCCAGTAGTAGCGACAGGGGTTGGTATGGCTACACCTTC
CASSSDRGWYGYTF